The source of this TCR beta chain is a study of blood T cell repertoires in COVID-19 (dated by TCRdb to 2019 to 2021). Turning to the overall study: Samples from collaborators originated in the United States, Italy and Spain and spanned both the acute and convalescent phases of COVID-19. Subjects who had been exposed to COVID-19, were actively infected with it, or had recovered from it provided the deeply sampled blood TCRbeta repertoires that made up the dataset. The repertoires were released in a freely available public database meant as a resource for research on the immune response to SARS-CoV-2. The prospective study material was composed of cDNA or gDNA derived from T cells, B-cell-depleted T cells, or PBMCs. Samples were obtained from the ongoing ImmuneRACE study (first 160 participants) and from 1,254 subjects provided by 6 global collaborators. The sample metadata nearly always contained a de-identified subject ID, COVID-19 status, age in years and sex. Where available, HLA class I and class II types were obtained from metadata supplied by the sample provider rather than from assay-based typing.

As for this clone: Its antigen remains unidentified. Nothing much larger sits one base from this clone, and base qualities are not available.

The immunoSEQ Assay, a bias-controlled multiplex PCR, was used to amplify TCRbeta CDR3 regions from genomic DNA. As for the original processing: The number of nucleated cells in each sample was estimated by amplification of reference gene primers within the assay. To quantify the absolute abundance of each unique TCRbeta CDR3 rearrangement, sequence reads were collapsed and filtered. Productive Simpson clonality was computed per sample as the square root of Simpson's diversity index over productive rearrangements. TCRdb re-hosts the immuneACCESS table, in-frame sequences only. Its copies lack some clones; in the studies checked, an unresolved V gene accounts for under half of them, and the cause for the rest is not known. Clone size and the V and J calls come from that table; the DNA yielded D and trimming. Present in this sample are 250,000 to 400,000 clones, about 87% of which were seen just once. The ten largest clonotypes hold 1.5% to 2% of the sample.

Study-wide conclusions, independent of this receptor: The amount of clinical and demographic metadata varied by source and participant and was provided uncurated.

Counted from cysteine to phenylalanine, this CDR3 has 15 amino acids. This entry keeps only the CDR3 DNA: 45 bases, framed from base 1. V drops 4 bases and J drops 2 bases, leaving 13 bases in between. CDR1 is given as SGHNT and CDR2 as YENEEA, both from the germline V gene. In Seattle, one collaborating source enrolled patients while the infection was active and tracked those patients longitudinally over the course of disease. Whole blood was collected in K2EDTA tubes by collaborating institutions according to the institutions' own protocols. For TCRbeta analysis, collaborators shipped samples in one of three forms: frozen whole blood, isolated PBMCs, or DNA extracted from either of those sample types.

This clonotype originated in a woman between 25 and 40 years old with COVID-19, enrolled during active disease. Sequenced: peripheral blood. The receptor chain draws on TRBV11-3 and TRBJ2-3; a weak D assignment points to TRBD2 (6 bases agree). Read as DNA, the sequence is TGTGCCAGCAGCTCGCGGGACTTCTTCACAGATACGCAGTATTTT. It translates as CASSSRDFFTDTQYF.